These T cell receptor beta chains were read from a single sample in a study of OX40 agonist ivuxolimab in advanced cancers. Sequencing was performed with immunoSEQ multiplex PCR; in TCRdb, only in-frame clones are kept and a portion is missing. This sample carries roughly 71,000 clones, roughly four fifths of them seen once, and the ten largest clones take 1.6%. The sequencing here drew on CD4+ or CD8+ T cells sorted from blood, taken in a trial of the OX40 agonist ivuxolimab. Source of these receptors: an adult with an advanced solid tumor such as melanoma, head and neck, liver or kidney cancer. The CDR3 runs from the conserved cysteine through the conserved F or W. Each record gives: V gene, CDR3 length, J gene, CDR3 protein.

>TRBV6-1|14|TRBJ1-1
CASTQDGMNTEAFF
>TRBV11-3|15|TRBJ2-5
CASSFPTRVTETQYF
>TRBV19|15|TRBJ1-5
CASTVGRTSNQPQHF
>TRBV9|18|TRBJ2-7
CASSLGTTTSGTSYEQYF
>TRBV28|13|TRBJ2-3
CASHLNPSDTQYF
>TRBV27|16|TRBJ2-5
CASSFFGGIAQETQYF
>TRBV5-4|14|TRBJ2-5
CASSFNRRAETQYF
>TRBV30|16|TRBJ1-4
CAWSVLSGATNEKLFF
>TRBV18|14|TRBJ2-7
CASSPTGTDYEQYF
>TRBV11-1|15|TRBJ2-3
CASSSGDRDTDTQYF
>TRBV5-1|15|TRBJ2-3
CASSLGGTGTDTQYF
>TRBV7-9|14|TRBJ2-7
CASSLPSGSYEQYF
>TRBV15|16|TRBJ2-3
CATSRYGQGDTDTQYF
>TRBV7-6|16|TRBJ1-5
CASSLAPGQVTQPQHF
>TRBV5-1|16|TRBJ2-5
CASSSSGGRSGETQYF
>TRBV5-4|17|TRBJ2-1
CASSFKAGRMSYNEQFF
>TRBV5-1|11|TRBJ1-1
CASRSDRGAFF
>TRBV28|14|TRBJ1-2
CASVGGTGSSGYTF
>TRBV19|14|TRBJ1-5
CASSTTGGNQPQHF
>TRBV2|16|TRBJ2-5
CASSAVGTGAEETQYF
>TRBV10-3|12|TRBJ2-1
CAISGAGAEQFF
>TRBV25-1|14|TRBJ2-5
CASSAFSGGETQYF
>TRBV4-1|16|TRBJ2-5
CASSQPRDRSEETQYF
>TRBV5-1|14|TRBJ2-5
CASSLDWAQETQYF
>TRBV18|15|TRBJ1-1
CASSPLTGPGTEAFF
>TRBV6-1|13|TRBJ1-6
CASHWTGESPLHF
>TRBV30|15|TRBJ1-4
CAWSVAFLANEKLFF
>TRBV7-9|12|TRBJ2-1
CASSLSGTSLFF
>TRBV4-1|13|TRBJ1-5
CATASDQGRPQHF
>TRBV30|13|TRBJ2-3
CAWSSQGGGTQYF
>TRBV18|12|TRBJ1-1
CASSRAGFEAFF